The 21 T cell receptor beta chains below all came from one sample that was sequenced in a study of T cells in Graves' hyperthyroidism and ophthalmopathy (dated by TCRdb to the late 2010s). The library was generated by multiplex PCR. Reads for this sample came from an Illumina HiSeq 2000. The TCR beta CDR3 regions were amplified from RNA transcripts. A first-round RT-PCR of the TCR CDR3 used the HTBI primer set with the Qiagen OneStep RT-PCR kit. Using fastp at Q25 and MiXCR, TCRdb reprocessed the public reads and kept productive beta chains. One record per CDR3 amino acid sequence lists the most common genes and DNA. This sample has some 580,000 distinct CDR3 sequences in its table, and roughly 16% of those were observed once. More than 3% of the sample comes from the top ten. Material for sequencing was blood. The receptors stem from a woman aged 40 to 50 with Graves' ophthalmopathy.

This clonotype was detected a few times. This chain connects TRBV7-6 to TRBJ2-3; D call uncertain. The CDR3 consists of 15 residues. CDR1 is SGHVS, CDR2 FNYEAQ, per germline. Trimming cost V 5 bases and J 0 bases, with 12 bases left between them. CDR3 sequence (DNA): TGTGCCAGCAGCCGGTGGGCTAGTAGCACAGATACGCAGTATTTT. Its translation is CASSRWASSTDTQYF.

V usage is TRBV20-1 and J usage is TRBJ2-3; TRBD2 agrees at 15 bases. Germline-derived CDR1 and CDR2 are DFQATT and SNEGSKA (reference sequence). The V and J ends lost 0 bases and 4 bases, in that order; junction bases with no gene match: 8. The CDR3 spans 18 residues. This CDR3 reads CSARDSGLAGGLADTQYF. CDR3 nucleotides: TGCAGTGCTAGAGATTCGGGACTAGCGGGGGGTCTGGCAGATACGCAGTATTTT.

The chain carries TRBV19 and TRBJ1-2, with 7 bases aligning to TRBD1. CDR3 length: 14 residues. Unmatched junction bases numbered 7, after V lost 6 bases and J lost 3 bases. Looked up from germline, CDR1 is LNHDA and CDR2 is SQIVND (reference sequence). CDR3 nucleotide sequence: TGTGCCAGTAGAAAGACAGGGATTGACTATGGCTACACCTTC. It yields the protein CASRKTGIDYGYTF.

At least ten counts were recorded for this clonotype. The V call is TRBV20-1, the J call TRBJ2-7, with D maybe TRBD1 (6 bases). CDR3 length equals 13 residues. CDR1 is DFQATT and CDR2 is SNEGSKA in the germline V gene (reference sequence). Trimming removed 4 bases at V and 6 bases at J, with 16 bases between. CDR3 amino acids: CSAKNRVIGEQYF. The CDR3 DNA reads TGCAGTGCTAAGAACAGGGTGATCGGCGAGCAGTACTTC.

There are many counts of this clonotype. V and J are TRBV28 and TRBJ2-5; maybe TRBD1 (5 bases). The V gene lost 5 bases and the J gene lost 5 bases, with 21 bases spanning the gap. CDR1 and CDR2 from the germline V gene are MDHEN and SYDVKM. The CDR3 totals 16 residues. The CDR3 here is CASSLLLGGAGETQYF. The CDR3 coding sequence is TGTGCCAGCAGTCTCCTTTTGGGTGGGGCTGGGGAGACCCAGTACTTC.

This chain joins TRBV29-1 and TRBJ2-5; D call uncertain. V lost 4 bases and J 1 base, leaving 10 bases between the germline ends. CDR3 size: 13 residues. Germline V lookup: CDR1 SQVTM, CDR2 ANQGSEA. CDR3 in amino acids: CSVGPRFQETQYF. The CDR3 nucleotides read TGCAGCGTTGGTCCCCGGTTCCAAGAGACCCAGTACTTC.

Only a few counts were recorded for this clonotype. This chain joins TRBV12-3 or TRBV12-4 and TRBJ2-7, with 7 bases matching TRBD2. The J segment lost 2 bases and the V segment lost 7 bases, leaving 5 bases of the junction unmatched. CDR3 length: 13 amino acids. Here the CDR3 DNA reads TGTGCCAGCACCACGGGAGGCCCCTACGAGCAGTACTTC. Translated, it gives CASTTGGPYEQYF.

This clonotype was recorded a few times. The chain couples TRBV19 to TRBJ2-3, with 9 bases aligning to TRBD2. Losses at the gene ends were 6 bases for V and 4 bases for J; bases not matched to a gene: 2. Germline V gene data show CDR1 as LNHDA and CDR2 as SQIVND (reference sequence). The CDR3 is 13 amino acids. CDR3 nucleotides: TGTGCCAGTAGGACTAGCGGCTCAGATACGCAGTATTTT. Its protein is CASRTSGSDTQYF.

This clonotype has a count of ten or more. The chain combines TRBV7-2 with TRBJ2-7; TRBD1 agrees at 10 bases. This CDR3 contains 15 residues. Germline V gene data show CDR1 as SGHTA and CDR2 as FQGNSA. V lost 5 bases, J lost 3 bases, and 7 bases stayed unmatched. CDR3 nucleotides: TGTGCCAGCAGCCGAGACAGGGGGCGAGACTACGAGCAGTACTTC. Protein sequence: CASSRDRGRDYEQYF.

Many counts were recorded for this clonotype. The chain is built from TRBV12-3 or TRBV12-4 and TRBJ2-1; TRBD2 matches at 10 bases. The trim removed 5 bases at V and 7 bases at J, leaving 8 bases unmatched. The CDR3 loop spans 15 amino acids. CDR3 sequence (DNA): TGTGCCAGCAGTCCAGCGGGAGGGCGTTTGAATGAGCAGTTCTTC. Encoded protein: CASSPAGGRLNEQFF.

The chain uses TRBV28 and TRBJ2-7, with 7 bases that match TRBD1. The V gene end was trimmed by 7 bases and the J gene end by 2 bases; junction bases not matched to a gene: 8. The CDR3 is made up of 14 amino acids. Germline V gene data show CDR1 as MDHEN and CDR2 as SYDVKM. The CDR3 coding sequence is TGTGCCAGCACCCCCGGGACAGCTACCTACGAGCAGTACTTC. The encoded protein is CASTPGTATYEQYF.

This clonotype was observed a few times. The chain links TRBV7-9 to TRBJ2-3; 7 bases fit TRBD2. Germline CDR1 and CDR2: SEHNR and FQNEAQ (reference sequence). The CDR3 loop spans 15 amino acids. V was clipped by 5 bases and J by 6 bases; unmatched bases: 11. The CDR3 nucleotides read TGTGCCAGCAGCCGACTAGCCGCTAGTTGGGATACGCAGTATTTT. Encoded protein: CASSRLAASWDTQYF.

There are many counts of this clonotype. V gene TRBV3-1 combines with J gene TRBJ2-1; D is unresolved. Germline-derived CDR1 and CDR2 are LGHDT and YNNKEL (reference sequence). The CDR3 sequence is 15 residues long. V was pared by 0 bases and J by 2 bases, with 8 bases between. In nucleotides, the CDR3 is TGTGCCAGCAGCCAAGATGTGGCACCCTACAATGAGCAGTTCTTC. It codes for CASSQDVAPYNEQFF.

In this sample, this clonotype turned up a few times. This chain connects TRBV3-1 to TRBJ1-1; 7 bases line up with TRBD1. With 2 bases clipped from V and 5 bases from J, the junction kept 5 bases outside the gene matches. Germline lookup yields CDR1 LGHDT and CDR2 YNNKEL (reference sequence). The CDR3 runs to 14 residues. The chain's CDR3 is CASSQSGGRTEAFF. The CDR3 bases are TGTGCCAGCAGCCAATCAGGGGGTCGGACTGAAGCTTTCTTT. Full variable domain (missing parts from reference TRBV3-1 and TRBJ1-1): DTAVSQTPKYLVTQMGNDKSIKCEQNLGHDTMYWYKQDSKKFLKIMFSYNNKELIINETVPNRFSPKSPDKAHLNLHINSLELGDSAVYFCASSQSGGRTEAFFGQGTRLTVV.

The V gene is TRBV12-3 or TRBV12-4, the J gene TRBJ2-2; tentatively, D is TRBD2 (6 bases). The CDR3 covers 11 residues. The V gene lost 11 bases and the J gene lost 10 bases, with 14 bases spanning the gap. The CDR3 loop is CAGRIGPELFF. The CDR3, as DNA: TGTGCCGGGAGGATAGGCCCGGAGCTGTTTTTT.

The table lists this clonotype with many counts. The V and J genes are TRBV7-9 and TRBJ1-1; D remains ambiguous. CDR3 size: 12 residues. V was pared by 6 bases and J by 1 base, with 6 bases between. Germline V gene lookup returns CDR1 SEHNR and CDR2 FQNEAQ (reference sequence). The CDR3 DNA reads TGTGCCAGCAGGGCGGCGAACACTGAAGCTTTCTTT. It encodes CASRAANTEAFF.

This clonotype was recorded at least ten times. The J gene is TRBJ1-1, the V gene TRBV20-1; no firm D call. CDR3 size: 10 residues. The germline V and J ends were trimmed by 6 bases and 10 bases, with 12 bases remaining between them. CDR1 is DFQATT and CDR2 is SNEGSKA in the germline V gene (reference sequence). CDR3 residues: CSAPWVGAFF. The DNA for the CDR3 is TGCAGTGCCCCATGGGTGGGAGCTTTCTTT.

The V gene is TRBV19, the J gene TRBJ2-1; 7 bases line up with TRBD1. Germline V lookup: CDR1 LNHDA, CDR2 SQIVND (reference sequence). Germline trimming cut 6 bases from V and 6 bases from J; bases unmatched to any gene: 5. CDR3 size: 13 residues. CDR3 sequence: CASRETGSNEQFF. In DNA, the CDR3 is TGTGCCAGTAGAGAGACAGGGAGCAATGAGCAGTTCTTC.

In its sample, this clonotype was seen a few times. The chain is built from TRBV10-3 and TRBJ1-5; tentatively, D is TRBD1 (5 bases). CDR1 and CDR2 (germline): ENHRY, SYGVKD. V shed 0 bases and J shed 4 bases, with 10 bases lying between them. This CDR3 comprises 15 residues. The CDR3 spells CAISESVGGNQPQHF. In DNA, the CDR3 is TGTGCCATCAGTGAGTCGGTGGGGGGGAATCAGCCCCAGCATTTT.

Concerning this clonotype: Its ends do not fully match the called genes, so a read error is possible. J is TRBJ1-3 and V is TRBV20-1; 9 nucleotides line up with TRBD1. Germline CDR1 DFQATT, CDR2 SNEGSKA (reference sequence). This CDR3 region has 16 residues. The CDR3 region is CSAPNRDRDSGNTIHF. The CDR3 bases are TGCAGTGCTCCTAACCGGGACAGGGATTCTGGAAACACCATACATTTT.

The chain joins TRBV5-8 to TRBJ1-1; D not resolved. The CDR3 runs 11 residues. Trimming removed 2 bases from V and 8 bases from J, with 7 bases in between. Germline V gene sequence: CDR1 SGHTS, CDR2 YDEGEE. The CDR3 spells CASSFLGEAFF. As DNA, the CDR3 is TGTGCCAGCAGCTTTTTGGGAGAAGCTTTCTTT. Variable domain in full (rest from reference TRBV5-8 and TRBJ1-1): EAGVTQSPTHLIKTRGQQATLRCSPISGHTSVYWYQQALGLGLQFLLWYDEGEERNRGNFPPRFSGRQFPNYSSELNVNALELEDSALYLCASSFLGEAFFGQGTRLTVV.